This TCR beta chain is from a study of cytomegalovirus exposure and HLA in healthy donors. General study results and limits: A later analysis showed HLA-associated TCR beta chains outstripping equally common others in clonal expansion.

In the PCR, 60 Vbeta and 13 Jbeta primers were used. The assay was immunoSEQ multiplex PCR, and TCRdb's table has in-frame clones only and misses some. The sample lists roughly 60,000 clones, approximately 80% occurring once. Points on this clone: Its target is not known.

V shed 1 base, J shed 0 bases, and the junction held 7 bases outside the gene matches. The CDR3 extends over 18 amino acids. The germline CDR1 and CDR2 sequences are SGHKS and YYEKEE (reference sequence). The V call is TRBV5-5, the J call TRBJ1-3, with TRBD1 matching 10 bases. The TCR comes from a man aged 30-40 years in good health and CMV-seronegative. The material sequenced was PBMCs. CDR3 nucleotides: TGTGCCAGCAGCTTGAGCCCGGGACAGGGGATCTCTGGAAACACCATATATTTT. As protein: CASSLSPGQGISGNTIYF.